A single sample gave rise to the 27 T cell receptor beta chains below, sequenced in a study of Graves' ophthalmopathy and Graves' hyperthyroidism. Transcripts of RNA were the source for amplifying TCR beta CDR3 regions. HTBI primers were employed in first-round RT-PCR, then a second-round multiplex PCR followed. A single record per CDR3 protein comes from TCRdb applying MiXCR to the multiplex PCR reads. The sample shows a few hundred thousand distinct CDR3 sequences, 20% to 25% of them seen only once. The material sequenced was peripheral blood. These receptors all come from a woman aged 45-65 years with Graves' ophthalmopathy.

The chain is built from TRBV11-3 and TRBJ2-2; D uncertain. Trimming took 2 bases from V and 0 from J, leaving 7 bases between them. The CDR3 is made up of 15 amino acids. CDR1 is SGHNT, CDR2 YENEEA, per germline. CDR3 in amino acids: CASSLLHANTGELFF. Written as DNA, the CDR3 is TGTGCCAGCAGCTTACTCCATGCGAACACCGGGGAGCTGTTTTTT.

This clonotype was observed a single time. In DNA form, the CDR3 reads TGCAGTGCTAGTAAGAGCGGGAGAAAAATCTACGAGCAGTACTTC. Encoded protein: CSASKSGRKIYEQYF. The J gene is TRBJ2-7, the V gene TRBV20-1; 8 bases agree with TRBD2. Germline CDR1 DFQATT, CDR2 SNEGSKA (reference sequence). The CDR3 loop spans 15 amino acids. V dropped 3 bases and J dropped 3; count of bases not matched to a gene: 10.

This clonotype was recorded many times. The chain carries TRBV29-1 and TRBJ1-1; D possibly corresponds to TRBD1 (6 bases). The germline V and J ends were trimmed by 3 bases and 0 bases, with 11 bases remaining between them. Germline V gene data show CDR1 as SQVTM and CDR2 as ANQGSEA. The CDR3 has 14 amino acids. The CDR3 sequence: CSVDREGVNTEAFF. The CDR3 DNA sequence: TGCAGCGTTGACAGGGAGGGGGTGAACACTGAAGCTTTCTTT.

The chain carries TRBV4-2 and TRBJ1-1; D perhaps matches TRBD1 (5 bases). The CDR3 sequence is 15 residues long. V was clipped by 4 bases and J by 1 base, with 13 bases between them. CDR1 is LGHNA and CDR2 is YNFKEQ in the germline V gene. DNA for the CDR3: TGTGCCAGCAGCCTAGGGGAGAGGTGGAACACTGAAGCTTTCTTT. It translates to CASSLGERWNTEAFF.

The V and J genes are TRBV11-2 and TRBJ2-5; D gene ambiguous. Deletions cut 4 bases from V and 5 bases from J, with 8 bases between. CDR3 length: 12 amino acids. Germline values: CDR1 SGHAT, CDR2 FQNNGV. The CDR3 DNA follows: TGTGCCAGCAGCTCAAAGCGTGAGACCCAGTACTTC. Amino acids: CASSSKRETQYF.

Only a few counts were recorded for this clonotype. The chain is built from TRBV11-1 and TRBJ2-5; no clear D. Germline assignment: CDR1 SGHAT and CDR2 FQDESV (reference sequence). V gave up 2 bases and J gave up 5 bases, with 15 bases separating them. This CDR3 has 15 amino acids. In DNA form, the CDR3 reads TGTGCCAGCAGCTTAATTGGGTCGTTATCGGAGACCCAGTACTTC. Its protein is CASSLIGSLSETQYF.

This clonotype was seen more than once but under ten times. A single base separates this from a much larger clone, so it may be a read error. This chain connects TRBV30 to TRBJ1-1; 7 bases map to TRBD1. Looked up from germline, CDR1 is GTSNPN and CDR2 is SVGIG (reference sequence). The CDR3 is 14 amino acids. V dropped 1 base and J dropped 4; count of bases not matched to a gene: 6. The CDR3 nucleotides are TGTGCCTGGAGTGAGGGACAGATGAGCACTGAAGCTTTCTTT. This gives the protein CAWSEGQMSTEAFF.

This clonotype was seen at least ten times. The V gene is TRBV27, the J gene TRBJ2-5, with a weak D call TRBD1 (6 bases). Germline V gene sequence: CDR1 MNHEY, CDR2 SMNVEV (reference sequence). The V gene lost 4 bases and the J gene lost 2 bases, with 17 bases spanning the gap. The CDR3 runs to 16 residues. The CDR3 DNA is TGTGCCAGCAGTTCCCACCCCAGGGGACAACAAGAGACCCAGTACTTC. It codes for CASSSHPRGQQETQYF.

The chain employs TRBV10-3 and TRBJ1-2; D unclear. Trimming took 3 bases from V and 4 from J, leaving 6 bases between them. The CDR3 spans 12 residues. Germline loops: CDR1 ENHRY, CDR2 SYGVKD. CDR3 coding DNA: TGTGCCATCAGTGAAGGAGTCTATGGCTACACCTTC. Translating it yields CAISEGVYGYTF.

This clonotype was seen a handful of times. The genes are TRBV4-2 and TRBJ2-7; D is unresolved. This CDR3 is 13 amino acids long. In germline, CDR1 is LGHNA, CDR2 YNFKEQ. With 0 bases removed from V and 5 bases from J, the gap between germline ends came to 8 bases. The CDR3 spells CASSQDTLDEQYF. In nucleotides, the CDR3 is TGTGCCAGCAGCCAAGATACTCTTGACGAGCAGTACTTC.

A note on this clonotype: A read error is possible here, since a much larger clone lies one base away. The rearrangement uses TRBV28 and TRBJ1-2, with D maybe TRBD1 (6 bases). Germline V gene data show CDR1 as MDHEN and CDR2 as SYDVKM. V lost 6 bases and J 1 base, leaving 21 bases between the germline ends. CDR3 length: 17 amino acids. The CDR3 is CASSPLTDRKINYGYTF. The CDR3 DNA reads TGTGCCAGCAGCCCACTCACGGACAGAAAGATTAACTATGGCTACACCTTC.

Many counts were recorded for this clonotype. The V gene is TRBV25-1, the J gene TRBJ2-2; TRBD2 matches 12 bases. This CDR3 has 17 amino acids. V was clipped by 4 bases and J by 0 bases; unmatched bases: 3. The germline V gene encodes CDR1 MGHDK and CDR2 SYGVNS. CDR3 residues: CASSGWTSGTNTGELFF. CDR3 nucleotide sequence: TGTGCCAGCAGTGGCTGGACTAGCGGGACGAACACCGGGGAGCTGTTTTTT.

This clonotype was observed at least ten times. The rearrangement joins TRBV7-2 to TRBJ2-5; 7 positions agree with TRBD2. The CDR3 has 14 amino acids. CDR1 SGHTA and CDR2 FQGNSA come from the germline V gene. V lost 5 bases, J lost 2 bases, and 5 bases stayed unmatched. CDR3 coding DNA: TGTGCCAGCAGCACTAGGACTAGTCAAGAGACCCAGTACTTC. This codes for CASSTRTSQETQYF. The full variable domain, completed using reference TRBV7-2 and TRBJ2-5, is GAGVSQSPSNKVTEKGKDVELRCDPISGHTALYWYRQSLGQGLEFLIYFQGNSAPDKSGLPSDRFSAERTGGSVSTLTIQRTQQEDSAVYLCASSTRTSQETQYFGPGTRLLVL.

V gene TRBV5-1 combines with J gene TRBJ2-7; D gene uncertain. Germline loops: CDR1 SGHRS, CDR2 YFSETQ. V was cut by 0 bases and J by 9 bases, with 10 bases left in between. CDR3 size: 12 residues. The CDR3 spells CASSLVAGRQYF. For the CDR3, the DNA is TGCGCCAGCAGCTTGGTTGCAGGACGGCAGTACTTC.

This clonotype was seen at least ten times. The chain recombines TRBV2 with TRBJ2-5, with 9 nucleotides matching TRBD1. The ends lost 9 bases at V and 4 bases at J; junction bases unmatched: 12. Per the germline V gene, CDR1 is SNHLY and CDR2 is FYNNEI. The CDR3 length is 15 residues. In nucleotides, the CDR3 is TGTGCCAGGGGAATGAGCACAGGGGGCTCAGAGACCCAGTACTTC. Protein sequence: CARGMSTGGSETQYF. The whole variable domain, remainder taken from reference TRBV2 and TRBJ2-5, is EPEVTQTPSHQVTQMGQEVILRCVPISNHLYFYWYRQILGQKVEFLVSFYNNEISEKSEIFDDQFSVERPDGSNFTLKIRSTKLEDSAMYFCARGMSTGGSETQYFGPGTRLLVL.

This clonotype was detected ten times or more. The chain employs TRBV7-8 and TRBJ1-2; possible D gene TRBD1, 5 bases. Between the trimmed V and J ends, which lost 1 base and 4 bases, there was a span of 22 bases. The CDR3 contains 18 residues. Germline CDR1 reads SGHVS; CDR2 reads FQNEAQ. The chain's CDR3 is CASSLGGRRGDGGYGYTF. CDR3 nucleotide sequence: TGTGCCAGCAGCTTAGGGGGACGCCGGGGGGATGGAGGCTATGGCTACACCTTC.

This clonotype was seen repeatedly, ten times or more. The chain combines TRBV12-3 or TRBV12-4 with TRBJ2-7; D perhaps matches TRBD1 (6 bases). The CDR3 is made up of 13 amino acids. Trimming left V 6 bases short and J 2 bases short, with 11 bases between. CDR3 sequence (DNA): TGTGCCAGCAGCCACAGGGAAGCCTACGAGCAGTACTTC. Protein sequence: CASSHREAYEQYF.

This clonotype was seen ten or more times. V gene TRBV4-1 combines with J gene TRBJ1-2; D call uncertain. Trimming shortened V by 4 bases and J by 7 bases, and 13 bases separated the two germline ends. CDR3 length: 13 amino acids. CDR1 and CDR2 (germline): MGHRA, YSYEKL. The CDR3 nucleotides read TGCGCCAGCAGCCGAAGGGAGTTCGGTGGCTACACCTTC. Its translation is CASSRREFGGYTF.

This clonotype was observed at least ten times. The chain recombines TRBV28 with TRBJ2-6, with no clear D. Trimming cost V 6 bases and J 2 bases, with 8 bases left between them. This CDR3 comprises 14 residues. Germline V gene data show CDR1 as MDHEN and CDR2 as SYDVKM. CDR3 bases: TGTGCCAGCAGACTCCCTGCTGGGGCCAACGTCCTGACTTTC. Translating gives CASRLPAGANVLTF.

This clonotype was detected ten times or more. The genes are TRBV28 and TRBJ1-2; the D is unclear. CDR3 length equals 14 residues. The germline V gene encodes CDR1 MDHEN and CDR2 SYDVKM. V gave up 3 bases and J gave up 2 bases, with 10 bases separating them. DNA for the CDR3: TGTGCCAGCAGTTTTTTTCTAAACAACTATGGCTACACCTTC. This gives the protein CASSFFLNNYGYTF.

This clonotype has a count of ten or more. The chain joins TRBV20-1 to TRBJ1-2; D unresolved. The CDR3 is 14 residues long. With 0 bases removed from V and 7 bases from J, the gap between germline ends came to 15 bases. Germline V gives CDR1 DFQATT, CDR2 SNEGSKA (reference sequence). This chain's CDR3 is CSARDREQLGGYTF. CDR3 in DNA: TGCAGTGCTAGAGATCGGGAGCAACTGGGTGGCTACACCTTC.

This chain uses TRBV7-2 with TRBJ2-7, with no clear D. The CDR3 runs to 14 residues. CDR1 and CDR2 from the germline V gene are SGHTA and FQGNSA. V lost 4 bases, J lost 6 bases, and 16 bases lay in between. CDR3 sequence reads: CASSYTGSRGEQYF. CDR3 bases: TGTGCCAGCAGCTACACCGGGTCTAGAGGCGAGCAGTACTTC.

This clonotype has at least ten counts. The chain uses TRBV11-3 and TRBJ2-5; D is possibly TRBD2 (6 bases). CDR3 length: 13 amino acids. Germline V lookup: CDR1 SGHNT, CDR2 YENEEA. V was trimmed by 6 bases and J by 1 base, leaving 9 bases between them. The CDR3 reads CASSLRGQETQYF. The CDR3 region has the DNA TGTGCCAGCAGTTTGCGGGGCCAAGAGACCCAGTACTTC.

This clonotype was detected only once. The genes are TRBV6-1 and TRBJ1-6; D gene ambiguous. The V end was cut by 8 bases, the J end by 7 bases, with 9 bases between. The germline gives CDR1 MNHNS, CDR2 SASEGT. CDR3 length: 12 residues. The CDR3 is CASGVGNSPLHF. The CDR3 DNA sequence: TGTGCCAGCGGGGTGGGCAATTCACCCCTCCACTTT.

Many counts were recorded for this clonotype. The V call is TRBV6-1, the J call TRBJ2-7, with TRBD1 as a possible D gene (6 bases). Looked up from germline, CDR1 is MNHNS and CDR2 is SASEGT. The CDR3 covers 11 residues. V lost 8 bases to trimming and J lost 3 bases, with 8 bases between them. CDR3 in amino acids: CASGQLYEQYF. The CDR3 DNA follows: TGTGCCAGCGGACAGCTCTACGAGCAGTACTTC.

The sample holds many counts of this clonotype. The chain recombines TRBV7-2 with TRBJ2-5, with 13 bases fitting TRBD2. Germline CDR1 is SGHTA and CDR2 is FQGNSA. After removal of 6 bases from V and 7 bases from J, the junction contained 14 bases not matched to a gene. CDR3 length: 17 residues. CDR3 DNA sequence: TGTGCCAGCAGAACCGGACTAGCGGGAGTTTTGGACTTGACCCAGTACTTC. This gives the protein CASRTGLAGVLDLTQYF.

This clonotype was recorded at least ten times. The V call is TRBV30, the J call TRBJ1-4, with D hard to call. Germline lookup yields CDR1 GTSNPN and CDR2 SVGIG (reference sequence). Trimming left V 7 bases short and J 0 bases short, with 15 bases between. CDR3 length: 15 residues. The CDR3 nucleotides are TGTGCCTTCTCGGAGGCGAGGTCAACTAATGAAAAACTGTTTTTT. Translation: CAFSEARSTNEKLFF. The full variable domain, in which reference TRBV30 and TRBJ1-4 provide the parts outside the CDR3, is SQTIHQWPATLVQPVGSPLSLECTVEGTSNPNLYWYRQAAGRGLQLLFYSVGIGQISSEVPQNLSASRPQDRQFILSSKKLLLSDSGFYLCAFSEARSTNEKLFFGSGTQLSVL.